What follows are 18 T cell receptor beta chains derived from one specimen sequenced in a study of chemoradiotherapy in HPV16-positive cancers (dated by TCRdb to 2022 to 2024). Library construction relied on the immunoSEQ multiplex PCR assay. TCRdb limited this immuneACCESS table to in-frame rearrangements with V and J called. A share of clones is missing; checked studies link under half to unresolved V genes, and the rest is unexplained. Recorded for this sample are approximately 9,600 clones; around 83% of them occurred a single time. Approximately 13% of the sample is held by the ten biggest clonotypes. Sequenced here: tumor tissue, sampled from a patient who underwent chemoradiotherapy. All receptors come from a human donor with HPV-associated anogenital cancer.

The genes are TRBV5-1 and TRBJ2-7, with D possibly matching TRBD1 (6 bases). In germline, CDR1 is SGHRS, CDR2 YFSETQ. CDR3 length: 14 amino acids. V was trimmed by 3 bases and J by 2 bases, leaving 12 bases between them. This CDR3 is CASSSDSITYEQYF. The CDR3 bases are TGCGCCAGCAGCTCGGACAGCATCACCTACGAGCAGTACTTC.

The chain couples TRBV5-1 to TRBJ1-1, with a possible D match to TRBD1 (6 bases). V gave up 3 bases and J gave up 8 bases, with 14 bases separating them. Germline V gene lookup returns CDR1 SGHRS and CDR2 YFSETQ. The CDR3 is made up of 13 amino acids. CDR3 in DNA: TGCGCCAGCAGCTACCCTCCGGGGACAGAAGCTTTCTTT. Translation gives CASSYPPGTEAFF. Full variable domain (rest looked up from reference TRBV5-1 and TRBJ1-1): KAGVTQTPRYLIKTRGQQVTLSCSPISGHRSVSWYQQTPGQGLQFLFEYFSETQRNKGNFPGRFSGRQFSNSRSEMNVSTLELGDSALYLCASSYPPGTEAFFGQGTRLTVV.

This clone was picked up a small number of times. CDR3 in amino acids: CASSLPGSGGWDTQYF. The CDR3 nucleotides are TGTGCCAGCAGCCTCCCGGGTAGCGGGGGTTGGGATACGCAGTATTTT. V is TRBV5-5 and J is TRBJ2-3; TRBD2 aligns across 9 bases. This CDR3 contains 16 residues. In germline, CDR1 is SGHKS, CDR2 YYEKEE (reference sequence). The junction had 12 bases not matched to a gene; V was cut back by 4 bases and J by 6 bases.

The rearrangement uses TRBV18 and TRBJ1-3; no clear D gene. Trimming removed 0 bases from V and 0 bases from J, with 9 bases in between. Per the germline V gene, CDR1 is KGHSH and CDR2 is LQKENI. The CDR3 contains 16 residues. The CDR3 coding sequence is TGTGCCAGCTCACCACCCGAAGGTTACTCTGGAAACACCATATATTTT. It translates to CASSPPEGYSGNTIYF. Filled out from reference TRBV18 and TRBJ1-3, the complete variable domain reads NAGVMQNPRHLVRRRGQEARLRCSPMKGHSHVYWYRQLPEEGLKFMVYLQKENIIDESGMPKERFSAEFPKEGPSILRIQQVVRGDSAAYFCASSPPEGYSGNTIYFGEGSWLTVV.

This chain uses TRBV10-1 with TRBJ2-2, with 10 bases that match TRBD1. Trimming at V came to 10 bases and at J to 5 bases, leaving 7 bases not matched to a gene. The CDR3 covers 14 residues. Per the germline V gene, CDR1 is WNHNN and CDR2 is SYGVQD (reference sequence). The DNA for the CDR3 is TGCGCCAAGCCGGGACAGGGGTGGACCGGGGAGCTGTTTTTT. This gives the protein CAKPGQGWTGELFF.

The V and J genes are TRBV2 and TRBJ1-2, with D possibly TRBD1 on 5 matching bases. Germline V lookup: CDR1 SNHLY, CDR2 FYNNEI. This CDR3 comprises 14 residues. The ends were cut back, 8 bases at V and 5 bases at J, with 18 bases in the middle. The CDR3 nucleotides are TGTGCCAGCGGGGCCCCTATCGACAGATATGGCTACACCTTC. This gives the protein CASGAPIDRYGYTF.

The rearrangement uses TRBV27 and TRBJ2-2; D call uncertain. The length of the CDR3 is 14 residues. Trimming pared 6 bases from V and 1 base from J, leaving 9 bases between. Germline CDR1 reads MNHEY; CDR2 reads SMNVEV (reference sequence). The CDR3 DNA reads TGTGCCAGCAGCATTACAGAGAACACCGGGGAGCTGTTTTTT. Residues: CASSITENTGELFF.

This clone appeared a few times. The chain has TRBV18 and TRBJ2-3; tentative D call: TRBD1 (5 bases). CDR1 is KGHSH, CDR2 LQKENI, per germline. This CDR3 contains 13 residues. V lost 4 bases and J lost 4, with 9 bases in between. CDR3 bases: TGTGCCAGCTCACTACAGGTCTCAGATACGCAGTATTTT. Its translation: CASSLQVSDTQYF.

CDR3 in DNA: TGTGCCATCAGCGTTTCAGGGGTCCCTCCTGGAAACACCATATATTTT. Amino acids: CAISVSGVPPGNTIYF. The rearrangement links TRBV10-3 to TRBJ1-3; a weak D match, TRBD1 (6 bases). Trimming cost V 6 bases and J 2 bases, with 17 bases left between them. Germline assignment: CDR1 ENHRY and CDR2 SYGVKD. The CDR3 sequence is 16 residues long.

The chain couples TRBV2 to TRBJ2-2; no firm D call. This CDR3 is 14 amino acids long. The germline V gene encodes CDR1 SNHLY and CDR2 FYNNEI. Trimming took off 6 bases at V and 2 bases at J, with 10 bases between the two ends. The DNA of the CDR3 is TGTGCCAGCAGACCCACGACAAACACCGGGGAGCTGTTTTTT. Translated, it gives CASRPTTNTGELFF. The entire variable domain, with the rest obtained from reference TRBV2 and TRBJ2-2, is as follows: EPEVTQTPSHQVTQMGQEVILRCVPISNHLYFYWYRQILGQKVEFLVSFYNNEISEKSEIFDDQFSVERPDGSNFTLKIRSTKLEDSAMYFCASRPTTNTGELFFGEGSRLTVL.

J is TRBJ2-6 and V is TRBV13; D uncertain. Trimming took 5 bases from V and 0 from J, leaving 8 bases between them. The length of the CDR3 is 15 residues. Germline values: CDR1 PRHDT, CDR2 FYEKMQ (reference sequence). As DNA, the CDR3 is TGTGCCAGCAGCCTAAGAAGCTCTGGGGCCAACGTCCTGACTTTC. It codes for CASSLRSSGANVLTF.

The chain links TRBV6-1 to TRBJ2-1; TRBD1 is a possible D gene (5 bases). The CDR3 spans 14 residues. CDR1 is MNHNS, CDR2 SASEGT, per germline. V was clipped by 4 bases and J by 8 bases, with 15 bases between them. CDR3 coding DNA: TGTGCCAGCAGTGGGACAAGGGATATCGATGAGCAGTTCTTC. It yields the protein CASSGTRDIDEQFF.

This clone was seen a single time. The rearrangement joins TRBV9 to TRBJ1-1; 7 bases match TRBD1. The J segment lost 11 bases and the V segment lost 3 bases, leaving 16 bases of the junction unmatched. In germline, CDR1 is SGDLS, CDR2 YYNGEE. The CDR3 contains 15 residues. This CDR3 reads CASSATAYRGAGAFF. In DNA form, the CDR3 reads TGTGCCAGCAGCGCTACAGCTTACAGGGGCGCGGGTGCTTTCTTT.

V usage is TRBV29-1 and J usage is TRBJ2-3; D remains ambiguous. The germline V gene encodes CDR1 SQVTM and CDR2 ANQGSEA. Trimming pared 6 bases from V and 2 bases from J, leaving 6 bases between. The CDR3 has 11 amino acids. As DNA, the CDR3 is TGCAGCGTAGGGAACACAGATACGCAGTATTTT. Translated, it gives CSVGNTDTQYF.

This CDR3 reads CASSYSRQGSYEQYF. The CDR3 nucleotides read TGTGCCAGCAGTTACTCCAGACAGGGGAGCTACGAGCAGTACTTC. The chain uses TRBV6-5 and TRBJ2-7; TRBD1 matches 8 bases. Germline assignment: CDR1 MNHEY and CDR2 SVGAGI. J was trimmed by 3 bases and V by 0 bases; bases with no gene match: 4. The CDR3 covers 15 residues.

This chain links TRBV7-9 with TRBJ1-5; D is undetermined. V gave up 0 bases and J gave up 2 bases, with 8 bases separating them. The CDR3 runs 15 residues. Germline assignment: CDR1 SEHNR and CDR2 FQNEAQ (reference sequence). The CDR3 region has the DNA TGTGCCAGCAGCTTAGCGGGTGGTGGCAATCAGCCCCAGCATTTT. Protein sequence: CASSLAGGGNQPQHF.

This clone was observed a single time. The chain recombines TRBV7-9 with TRBJ1-2; unclear D gene. CDR1 and CDR2 from the germline V gene are SEHNR and FQNEAQ (reference sequence). V was trimmed by 5 bases and J by 2 bases, leaving 6 bases between them. CDR3 length: 12 amino acids. CDR3 sequence (DNA): TGTGCCAGCAGCCGCGAGAACTATGGCTACACCTTC. Translating it yields CASSRENYGYTF.

This clone was picked up one time. CDR3: CSARDSDTQYF. CDR3 coding DNA: TGCAGTGCTAGAGATTCGGATACGCAGTATTTT. The chain carries TRBV20-1 and TRBJ2-3; D gene unclear. The germline V gene encodes CDR1 DFQATT and CDR2 SNEGSKA (reference sequence). The CDR3 has 11 residues. Between the trimmed V and J ends, which lost 0 bases and 6 bases, there was a span of 4 bases.